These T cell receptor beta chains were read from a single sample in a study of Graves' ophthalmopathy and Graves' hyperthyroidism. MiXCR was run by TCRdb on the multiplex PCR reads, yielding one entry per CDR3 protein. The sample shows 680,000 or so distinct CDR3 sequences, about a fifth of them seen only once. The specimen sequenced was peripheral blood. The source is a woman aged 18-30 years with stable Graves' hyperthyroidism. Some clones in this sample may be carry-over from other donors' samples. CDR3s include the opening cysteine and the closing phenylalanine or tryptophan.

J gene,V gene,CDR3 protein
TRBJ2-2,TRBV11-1,CASSLLTSVVAGELFF
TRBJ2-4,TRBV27,CASSLSTTSGRNIQYF
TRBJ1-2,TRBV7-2,CASSLRQNYGYTF
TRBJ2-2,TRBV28,CASSPLLAGLRNTGELFF
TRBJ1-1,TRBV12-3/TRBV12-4,CASSRQVGPMNTEAFF
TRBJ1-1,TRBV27,CASSPTPGNTEAFF
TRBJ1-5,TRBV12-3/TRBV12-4,CASSFSAGQGYQPQHF
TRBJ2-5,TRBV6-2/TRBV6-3,CASRPTLRETQYF
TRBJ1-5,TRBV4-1,CASSQIRDNQPQHF
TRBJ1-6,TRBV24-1,CATSAGYNSPLHF
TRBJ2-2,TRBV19,CASSRPGQATGELFF
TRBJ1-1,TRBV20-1,CSANEDRGNTEAFF
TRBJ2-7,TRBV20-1,CSAYRDRGYGQYF
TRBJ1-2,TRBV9,CASSLERNYGYTF
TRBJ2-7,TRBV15,CATSRDLGGYEQYF
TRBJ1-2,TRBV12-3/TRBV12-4,CASSKSTGGDYGYTF
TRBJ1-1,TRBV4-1,CASSQVQGAVDTEAFF
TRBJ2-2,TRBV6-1,CASTTATNTGELFF
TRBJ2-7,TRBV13,CASSARDYEQYF
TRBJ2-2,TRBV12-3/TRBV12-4,CASRVKVANTGELFF
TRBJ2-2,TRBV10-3,CAISVVTGELFF
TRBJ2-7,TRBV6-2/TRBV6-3,CASRYPPSHEQYF
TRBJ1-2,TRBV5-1,CASSPAGDYGYTF
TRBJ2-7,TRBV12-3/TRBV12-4,CASSSTLKWRYF
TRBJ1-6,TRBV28,CASSDRPGSPLHF
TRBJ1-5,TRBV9,CASSAPGSDNQPQHF
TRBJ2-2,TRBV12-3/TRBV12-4,CASSTGGTVNTGELFF
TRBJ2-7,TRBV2,CASSEGGEWYEQYF
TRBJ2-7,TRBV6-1,CASSRLGQGEQYF
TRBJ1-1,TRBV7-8,CASSLTSGNTEACF
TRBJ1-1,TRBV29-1,CSVVAGAMGNTEAFF
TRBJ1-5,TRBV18,CASSPLGTGETAQHF
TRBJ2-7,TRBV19,CASSIRVGAAYEQYF
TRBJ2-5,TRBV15,CATSRRDRVEETQYF
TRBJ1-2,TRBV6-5,CASSYRRGFNYGYTF
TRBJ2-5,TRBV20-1,CSADGQQETQYF
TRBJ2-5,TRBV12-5,CASGSQSGSSETQYF
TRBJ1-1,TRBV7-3,CASSLTGRENTEAFF
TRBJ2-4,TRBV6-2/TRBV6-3,CASSRGQGQNIQYF
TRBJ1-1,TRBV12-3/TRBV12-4,CASSQGQMNTEAFF
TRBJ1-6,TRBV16,CASSPQTGWNSPLHF
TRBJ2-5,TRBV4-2,CASSQDYGRETQYF
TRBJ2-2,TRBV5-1,CASSLPTGEYTGELFF
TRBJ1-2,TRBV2,CASSDIDSEEGYTF
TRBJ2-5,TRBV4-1,CASSQGRSGGAETQYF
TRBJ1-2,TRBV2,CATQQGIYGYTF
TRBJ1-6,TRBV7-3,CASSVTGFNSPLHF
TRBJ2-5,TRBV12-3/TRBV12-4,CASSLEGGGTYQYF
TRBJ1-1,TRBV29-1,CSVVGGVVAEAFF